This TCR beta chain derives from a study of shared clonotypes between healthy human individuals. V lost 0 bases, J lost 4 bases, and 3 bases stayed unmatched. The germline V gene encodes CDR1 LGHNT and CDR2 FRNRAP. The CDR3 sequence is 16 residues long. A deep-level run was used for the assay. The repertoire was sequenced with immunoSEQ multiplex PCR; TCRdb's copy has only in-frame clones and lacks some. The sample includes approximately 2.4 million clones, almost 96% seen only once; the top ten take approximately 0.13%. The chain combines TRBV12-5 with TRBJ2-2, with 9 nucleotides matching TRBD1. This clonotype was obtained from a man between 18 and 29 years old in good health. The specimen sequenced was naive CD4+ T cells sorted from blood. Stated subset: CD45RA+ positively selected. Here the CDR3 reads CASGLVGTGTTGELFF. CDR3 DNA sequence: TGTGCTAGTGGTTTGGTAGGGACAGGGACCACCGGGGAGCTGTTTTTT.